This record concerns one TCR beta chain sequence. This sample was included in a study of T-cell reconstitution after alpha-beta-depleted transplantation in children. V was shortened by 6 bases and J by 0 bases, with 9 bases between the two germline ends. The germline gives CDR1 SNHLY, CDR2 FYNNEI. This CDR3 comprises 14 residues. Unique molecular identifiers were incorporated when the TCRbeta library was constructed. Each CDR3 protein gets one entry after TCRdb re-called the PCR reads with MiXCR. The repertoire holds 800,000 to 1,000,000 distinct CDR3 sequences, with about 29% as singletons. The clonotype originates from a boy under three years old who had a stem cell transplant for SCID, so the T cells may come from the graft donor. This rearrangement joins TRBV2 to TRBJ1-3; D remains unclear. Sequenced material: PBMCs, mostly from graft donor cells, taken 360 days after TCRalphabeta/CD19-depleted stem cell transplant. The CDR3 nucleotides read TGTGCCAGCAGCACCGGGCCCTCTGGAAACACCATATATTTT. Amino acids: CASSTGPSGNTIYF.